This T cell receptor (beta chain) was sequenced for a study of cytotoxic CD8 clonotypes in ibrutinib-treated CLL. Background on the study: Within the patient group, under 12 were relapsed/refractory and approximately 16 treatment-naive, and about 17 were IGHV unmutated. Overall study findings and caveats: T-cell clonality at baseline went above that of age-matched healthy donors and rose and fell with circulating CD8+ T-cell counts. Public clonotypes were uncommon and contracted or stayed stable on treatment.

This clone occurred a few times. Its cognate antigen is unknown. Some clones are missing from TCRdb's copy, which holds only in-frame ones; the method was immunoSEQ multiplex PCR. Found here are tens of thousands of clones, about 72% of them singletons; the top ten hold about 39%. CDR1 SGHTA and CDR2 FQGNSA come from the germline V gene. There are 12 residues in the CDR3. V lost 2 bases, J lost 10 bases, and 9 bases lay in between. The source of roughly 1.9 micrograms of genomic DNA for TCR beta libraries was cryopreserved PBMCs. The starting material was PBMCs, obtained after 12 months of ibrutinib treatment. The source is a human donor with chronic lymphocytic leukemia. The chain uses TRBV7-2 and TRBJ2-1; a possible D gene is TRBD2 (6 bases). CDR3: CASSLTGSEQFF. In DNA form, the CDR3 reads TGTGCCAGCAGCTTAACCGGGAGCGAGCAGTTCTTC.